This T cell receptor beta chain was documented in a study of lymphopenia after photon versus proton radiotherapy. For this clone: Antigen unknown.

Using immunoSEQ multiplex PCR, the repertoire was profiled, and TCRdb retains in-frame clones only, with some absent. This table holds tens of thousands of clones, roughly 90% found once. The study's findings and limits: Larger post-nadir TCR diversity loss correlated inversely with survival in deceased patients. Under photons, naive T cells and diversity fell while effector/memory populations rose. After lymphocyte nadir, photon-treated repertoires showed oligoclonal expansion, especially CD8+ Temra. Survival link was tested only in deceased patients; proton benefit remains a possibility.

The CDR3 extends over 14 amino acids. With 1 base removed from V and 1 base from J, the gap between germline ends came to 5 bases. Germline V lookup: CDR1 SGHVS, CDR2 FNYEAQ. Sequencing was performed on peripheral blood, taken from a patient treated with proton-based radiotherapy. This chain uses TRBV7-6 with TRBJ1-5, with D maybe TRBD1 (5 bases). This clonotype was obtained from a man older than 75 with esophageal cancer. CDR3 residues: CASSLGDSNQPQHF. The CDR3 region has the DNA TGTGCCAGCAGCTTAGGGGACAGCAATCAGCCCCAGCATTTT.